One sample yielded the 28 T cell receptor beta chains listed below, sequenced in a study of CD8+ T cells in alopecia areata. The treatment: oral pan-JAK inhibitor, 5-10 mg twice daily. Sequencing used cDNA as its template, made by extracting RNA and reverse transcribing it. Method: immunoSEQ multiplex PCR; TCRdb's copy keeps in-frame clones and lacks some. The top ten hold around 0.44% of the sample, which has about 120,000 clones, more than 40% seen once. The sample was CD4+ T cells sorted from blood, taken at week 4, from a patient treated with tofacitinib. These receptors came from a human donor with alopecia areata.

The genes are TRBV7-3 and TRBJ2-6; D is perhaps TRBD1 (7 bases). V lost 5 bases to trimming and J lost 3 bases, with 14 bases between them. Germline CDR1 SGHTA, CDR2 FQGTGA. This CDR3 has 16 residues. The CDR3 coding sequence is TGTGCCAGCAGCACGACAGGGACTCGTGGGGCCAACGTCCTGACTTTC. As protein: CASSTTGTRGANVLTF.

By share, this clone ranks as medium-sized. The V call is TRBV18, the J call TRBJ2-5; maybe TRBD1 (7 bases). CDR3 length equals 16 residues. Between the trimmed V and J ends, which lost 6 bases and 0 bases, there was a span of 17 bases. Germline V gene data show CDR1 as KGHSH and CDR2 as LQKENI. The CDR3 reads CASSLGGTADQETQYF. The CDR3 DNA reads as TGTGCCAGCTCTCTAGGCGGGACAGCCGACCAAGAGACCCAGTACTTC.

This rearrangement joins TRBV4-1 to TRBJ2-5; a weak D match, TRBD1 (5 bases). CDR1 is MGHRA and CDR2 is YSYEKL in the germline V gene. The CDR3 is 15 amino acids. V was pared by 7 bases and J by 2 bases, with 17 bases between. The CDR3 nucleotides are TGCGCCAGCACCACGACCCCAACAGGACAAGAGACCCAGTACTTC. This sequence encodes CASTTTPTGQETQYF.

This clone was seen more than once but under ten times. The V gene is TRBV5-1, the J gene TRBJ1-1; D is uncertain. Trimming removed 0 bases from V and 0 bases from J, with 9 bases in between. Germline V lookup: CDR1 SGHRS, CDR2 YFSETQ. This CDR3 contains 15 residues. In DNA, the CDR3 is TGCGCCAGCAGCTTGGAGCTGAGAATGAACACTGAAGCTTTCTTT. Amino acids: CASSLELRMNTEAFF.

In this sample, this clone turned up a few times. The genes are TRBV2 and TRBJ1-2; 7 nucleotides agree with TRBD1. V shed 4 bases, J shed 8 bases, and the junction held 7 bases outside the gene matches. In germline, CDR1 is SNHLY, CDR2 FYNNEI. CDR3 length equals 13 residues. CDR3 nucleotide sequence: TGTGCCAGCAGTGGCACAGGGGTAGCAGGCTACACCTTC. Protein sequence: CASSGTGVAGYTF.

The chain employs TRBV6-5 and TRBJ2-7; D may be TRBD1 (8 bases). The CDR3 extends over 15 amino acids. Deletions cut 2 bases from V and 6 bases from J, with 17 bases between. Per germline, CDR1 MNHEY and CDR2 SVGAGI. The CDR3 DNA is TGTGCCAGCAGTTACCCAGGACAGGGAGGGCTCGAGCAGTACTTC. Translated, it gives CASSYPGQGGLEQYF.

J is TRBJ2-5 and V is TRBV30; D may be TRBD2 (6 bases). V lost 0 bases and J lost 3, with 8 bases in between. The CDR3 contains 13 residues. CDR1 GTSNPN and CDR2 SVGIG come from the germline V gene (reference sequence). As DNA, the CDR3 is TGTGCCTGGAGTGTACGACTAGAAGAGACCCAGTACTTC. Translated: CAWSVRLEETQYF.

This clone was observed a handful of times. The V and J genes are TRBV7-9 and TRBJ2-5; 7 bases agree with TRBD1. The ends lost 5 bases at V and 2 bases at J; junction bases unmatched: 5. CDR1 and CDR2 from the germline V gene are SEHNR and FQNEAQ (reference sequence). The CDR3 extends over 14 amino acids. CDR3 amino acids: CASSHRDRQETQYF. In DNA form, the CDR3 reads TGTGCCAGCAGCCACCGGGACAGACAAGAGACCCAGTACTTC.

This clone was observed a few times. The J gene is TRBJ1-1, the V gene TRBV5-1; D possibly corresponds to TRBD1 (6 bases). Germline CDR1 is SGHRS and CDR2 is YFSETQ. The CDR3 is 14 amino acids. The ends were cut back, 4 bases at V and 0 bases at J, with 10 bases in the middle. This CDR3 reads CASSQAGVNTEAFF. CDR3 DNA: TGCGCCAGCAGCCAAGCAGGGGTGAACACTGAAGCTTTCTTT.

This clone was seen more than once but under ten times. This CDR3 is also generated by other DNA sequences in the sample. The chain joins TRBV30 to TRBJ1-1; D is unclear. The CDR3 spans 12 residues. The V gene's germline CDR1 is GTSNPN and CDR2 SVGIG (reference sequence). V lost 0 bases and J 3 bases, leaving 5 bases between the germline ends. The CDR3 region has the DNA TGTGCCTGGAGTGTCGATTACACTGAAGCTTTCTTT. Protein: CAWSVDYTEAFF.

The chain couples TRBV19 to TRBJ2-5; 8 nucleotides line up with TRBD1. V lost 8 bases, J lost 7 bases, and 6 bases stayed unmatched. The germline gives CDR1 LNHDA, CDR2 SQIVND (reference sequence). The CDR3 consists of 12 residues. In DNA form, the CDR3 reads TGTGCCAGTCGTGGACAGGGAGGGACCCAGTACTTC. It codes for CASRGQGGTQYF.

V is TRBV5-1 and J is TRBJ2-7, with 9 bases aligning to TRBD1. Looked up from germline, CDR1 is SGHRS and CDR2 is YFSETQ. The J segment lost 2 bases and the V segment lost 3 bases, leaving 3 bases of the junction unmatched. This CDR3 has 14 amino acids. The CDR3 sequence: CASSSGQGTYEQYF. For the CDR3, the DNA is TGCGCCAGCAGCTCGGGACAGGGCACCTACGAGCAGTACTTC.

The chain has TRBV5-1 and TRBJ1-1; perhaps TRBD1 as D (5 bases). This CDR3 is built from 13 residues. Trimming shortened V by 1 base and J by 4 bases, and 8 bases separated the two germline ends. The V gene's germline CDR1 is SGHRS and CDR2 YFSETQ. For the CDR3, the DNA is TGCGCCAGCAGCTTGAGGGGACTCACTGAAGCTTTCTTT. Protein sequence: CASSLRGLTEAFF.

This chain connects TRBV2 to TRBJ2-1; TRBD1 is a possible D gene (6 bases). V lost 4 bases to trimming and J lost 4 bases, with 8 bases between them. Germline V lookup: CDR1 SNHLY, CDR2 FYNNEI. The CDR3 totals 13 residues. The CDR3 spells CASSGQEYNEQFF. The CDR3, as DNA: TGTGCCAGCAGTGGACAGGAGTACAATGAGCAGTTCTTC.

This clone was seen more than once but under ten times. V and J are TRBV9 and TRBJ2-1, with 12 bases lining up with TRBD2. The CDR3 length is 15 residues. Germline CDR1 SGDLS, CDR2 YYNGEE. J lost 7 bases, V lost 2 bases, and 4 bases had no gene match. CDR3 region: CASSVTSGSGNEQFF. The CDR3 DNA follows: TGTGCCAGCAGCGTGACTAGCGGGAGCGGAAATGAGCAGTTCTTC. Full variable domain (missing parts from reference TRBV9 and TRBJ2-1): DSGVTQTPKHLITATGQRVTLRCSPRSGDLSVYWYQQSLDQGLQFLIQYYNGEERAKGNILERFSAQQFPDLHSELNLSSLELGDSALYFCASSVTSGSGNEQFFGPGTRLTVL.

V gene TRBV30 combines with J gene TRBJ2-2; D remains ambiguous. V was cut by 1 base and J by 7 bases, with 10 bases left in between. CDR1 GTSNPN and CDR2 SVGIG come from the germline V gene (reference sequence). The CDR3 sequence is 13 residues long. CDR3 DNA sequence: TGTGCCTGGAGTGGGGTACGACGCGGGGAGCTGTTTTTT. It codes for CAWSGVRRGELFF.

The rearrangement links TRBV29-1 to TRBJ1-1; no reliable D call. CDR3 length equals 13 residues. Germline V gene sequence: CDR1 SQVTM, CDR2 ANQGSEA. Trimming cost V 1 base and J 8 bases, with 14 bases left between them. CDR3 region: CSVEVAERSEAFF. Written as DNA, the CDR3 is TGCAGCGTTGAAGTCGCGGAGCGTAGCGAAGCTTTCTTT.

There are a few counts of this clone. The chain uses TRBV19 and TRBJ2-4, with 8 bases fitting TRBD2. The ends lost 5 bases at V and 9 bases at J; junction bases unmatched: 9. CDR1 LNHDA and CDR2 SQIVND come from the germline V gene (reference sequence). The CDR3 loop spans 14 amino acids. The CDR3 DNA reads TGTGCCAGTAGTGGCCAGCGGGGGCGGGTCATTCAGTACTTC. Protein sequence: CASSGQRGRVIQYF. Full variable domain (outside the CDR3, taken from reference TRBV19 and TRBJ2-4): DGGITQSPKYLFRKEGQNVTLSCEQNLNHDAMYWYRQDPGQGLRLIYYSQIVNDFQKGDIAEGYSVSREKKESFPLTVTSAQKNPTAFYLCASSGQRGRVIQYFGAGTRLSVL.

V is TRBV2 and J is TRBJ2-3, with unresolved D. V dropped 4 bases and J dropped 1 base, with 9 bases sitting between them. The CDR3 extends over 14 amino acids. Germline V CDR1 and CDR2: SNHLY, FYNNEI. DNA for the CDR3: TGTGCCAGCAGTGCCCTAGACCGCACAGATACGCAGTATTTT. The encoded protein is CASSALDRTDTQYF. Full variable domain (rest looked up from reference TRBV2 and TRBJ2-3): EPEVTQTPSHQVTQMGQEVILRCVPISNHLYFYWYRQILGQKVEFLVSFYNNEISEKSEIFDDQFSVERPDGSNFTLKIRSTKLEDSAMYFCASSALDRTDTQYFGPGTRLTVL.

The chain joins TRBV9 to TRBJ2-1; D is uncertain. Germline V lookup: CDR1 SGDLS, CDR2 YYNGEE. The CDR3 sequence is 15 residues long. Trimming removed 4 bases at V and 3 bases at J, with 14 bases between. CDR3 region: CASSPRSRLYNEQFF. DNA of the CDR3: TGTGCCAGCAGCCCCCGCTCCCGCCTCTACAATGAGCAGTTCTTC. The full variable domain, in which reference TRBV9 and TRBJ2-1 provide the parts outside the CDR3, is DSGVTQTPKHLITATGQRVTLRCSPRSGDLSVYWYQQSLDQGLQFLIQYYNGEERAKGNILERFSAQQFPDLHSELNLSSLELGDSALYFCASSPRSRLYNEQFFGPGTRLTVL.

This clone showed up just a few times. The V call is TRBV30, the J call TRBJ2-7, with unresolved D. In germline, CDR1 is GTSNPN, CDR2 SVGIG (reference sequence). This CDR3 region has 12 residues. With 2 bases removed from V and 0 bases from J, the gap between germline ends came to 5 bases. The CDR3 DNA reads TGTGCCTGGAGTAGGATCTCCTACGAGCAGTACTTC. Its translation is CAWSRISYEQYF. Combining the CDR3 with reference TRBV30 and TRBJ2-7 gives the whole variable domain SQTIHQWPATLVQPVGSPLSLECTVEGTSNPNLYWYRQAAGRGLQLLFYSVGIGQISSEVPQNLSASRPQDRQFILSSKKLLLSDSGFYLCAWSRISYEQYFGPGTRLTVT.

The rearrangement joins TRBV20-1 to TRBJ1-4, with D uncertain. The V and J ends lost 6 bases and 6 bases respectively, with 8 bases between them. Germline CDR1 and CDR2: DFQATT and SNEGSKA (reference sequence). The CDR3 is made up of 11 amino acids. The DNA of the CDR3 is TGCAGTGCGCGGACGGATGAAAAACTGTTTTTT. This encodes CSARTDEKLFF.

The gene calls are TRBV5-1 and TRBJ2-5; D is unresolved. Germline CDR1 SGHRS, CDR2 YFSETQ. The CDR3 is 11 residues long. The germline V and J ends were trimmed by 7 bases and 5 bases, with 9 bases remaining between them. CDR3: CASGRVETQYF. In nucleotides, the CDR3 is TGCGCCAGCGGAAGGGTGGAGACCCAGTACTTC.

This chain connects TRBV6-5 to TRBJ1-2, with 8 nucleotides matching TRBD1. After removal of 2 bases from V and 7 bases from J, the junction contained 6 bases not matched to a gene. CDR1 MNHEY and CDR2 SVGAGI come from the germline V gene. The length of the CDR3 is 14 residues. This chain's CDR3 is CASSYGQGPPGYTF. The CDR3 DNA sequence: TGTGCCAGCAGTTACGGACAGGGACCCCCTGGCTACACCTTC.

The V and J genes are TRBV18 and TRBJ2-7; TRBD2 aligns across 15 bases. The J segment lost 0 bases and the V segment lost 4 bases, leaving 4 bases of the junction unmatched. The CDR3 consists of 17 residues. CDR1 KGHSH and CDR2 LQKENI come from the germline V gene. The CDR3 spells CASSLPGLAGGSYEQYF. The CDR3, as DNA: TGTGCCAGCTCACTGCCGGGACTAGCGGGGGGCTCCTACGAGCAGTACTTC.

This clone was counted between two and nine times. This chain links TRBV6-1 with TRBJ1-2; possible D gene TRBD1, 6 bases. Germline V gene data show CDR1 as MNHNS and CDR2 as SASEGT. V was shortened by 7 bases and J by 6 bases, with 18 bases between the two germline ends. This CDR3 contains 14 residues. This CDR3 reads CASTNPPGADGYTF. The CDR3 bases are TGTGCCAGCACCAACCCCCCGGGGGCCGATGGCTACACCTTC.

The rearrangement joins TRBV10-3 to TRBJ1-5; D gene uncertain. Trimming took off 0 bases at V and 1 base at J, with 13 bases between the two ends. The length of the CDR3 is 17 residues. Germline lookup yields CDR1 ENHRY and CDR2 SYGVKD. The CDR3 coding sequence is TGTGCCATCAGTGAGTCGGCTGGGGAGTACAGCAATCAGCCCCAGCATTTT. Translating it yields CAISESAGEYSNQPQHF.

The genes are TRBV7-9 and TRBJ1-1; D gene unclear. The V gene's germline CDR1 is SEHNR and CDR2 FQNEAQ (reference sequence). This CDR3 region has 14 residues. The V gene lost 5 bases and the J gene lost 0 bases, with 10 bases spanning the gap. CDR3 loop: CASSISDMNTEAFF. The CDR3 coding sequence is TGTGCCAGCAGCATCAGTGATATGAACACTGAAGCTTTCTTT.